The clone carrying this T cell receptor (beta chain) was seen at least ten times. Antigen: not known. The data were obtained in a study of T cells after yellow fever vaccination. Study-level points and caveats: After the booster, over 95% of CD4 and 88% of CD8 primary-response clones were re-detected.

TCRdb processed the 5' RACE reads anew with MiXCR; each CDR3 protein has one entry. The table records approximately 340,000 distinct CDR3 sequences, roughly 8.7% of them present only once. This sequence was found in a young man who received the YFV17D yellow fever vaccine. Source: PBMCs, taken on the day of the first yellow fever vaccination.

CDR3 amino acids: CSVGQVQETQYF. CDR3 DNA: TGCAGCGTGGGACAGGTCCAAGAGACCCAGTACTTC. The chain uses TRBV29-1 and TRBJ2-5; 8 nucleotides agree with TRBD1. Unmatched junction bases numbered 1, after V lost 6 bases and J lost 1 base. Per the germline V gene, CDR1 is SQVTM and CDR2 is ANQGSEA. This CDR3 has 12 amino acids.